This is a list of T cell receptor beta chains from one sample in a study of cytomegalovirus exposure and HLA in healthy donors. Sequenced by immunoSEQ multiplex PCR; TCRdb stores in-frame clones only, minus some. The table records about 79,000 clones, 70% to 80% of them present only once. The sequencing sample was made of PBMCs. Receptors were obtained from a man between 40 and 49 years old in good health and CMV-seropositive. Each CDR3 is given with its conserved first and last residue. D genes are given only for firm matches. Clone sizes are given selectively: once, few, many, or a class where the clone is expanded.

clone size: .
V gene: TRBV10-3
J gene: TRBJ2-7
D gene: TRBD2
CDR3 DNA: TGTGCCATCAGTGAGTCCGGGACTAGCGGGACCAGGGCGTACTTC
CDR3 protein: CAISESGTSGTRAYF

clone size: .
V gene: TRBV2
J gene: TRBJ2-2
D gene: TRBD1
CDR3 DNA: TGTGCCAGTCTCAGGGGGCAGAACACCGGGGAGCTGTTTTTT
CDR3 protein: CASLRGQNTGELFF

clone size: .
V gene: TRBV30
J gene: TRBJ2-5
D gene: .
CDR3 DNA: TGTGCCTGGGAGCGGCTACCATGGGGGACCCAGTACTTC
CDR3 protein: CAWERLPWGTQYF

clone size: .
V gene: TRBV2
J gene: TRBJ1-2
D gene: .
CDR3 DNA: TGTGCCAGCACGGGGAGCGGGGGGCGGGTTGTTCACACCTTC
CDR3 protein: CASTGSGGRVVHTF

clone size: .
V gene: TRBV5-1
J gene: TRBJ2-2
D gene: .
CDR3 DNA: TGCGCCAGCAGCTTGGAACAGAACACCGGGGAGCTGTTTTTT
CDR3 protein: CASSLEQNTGELFF

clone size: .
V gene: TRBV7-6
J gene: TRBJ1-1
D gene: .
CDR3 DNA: TGTGCCAGCAGAAATACCCGGGGGACTGAAGCTTTCTTT
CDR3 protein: CASRNTRGTEAFF

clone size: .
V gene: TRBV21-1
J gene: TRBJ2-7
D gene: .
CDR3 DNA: TGTGCCAGCAGCAAAACTCACACAGCGGGAGATCCCCTATACTACGAGCAGTACTTC
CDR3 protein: CASSKTHTAGDPLYYEQYF

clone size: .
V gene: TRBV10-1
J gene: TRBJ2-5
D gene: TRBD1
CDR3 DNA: TGCGCCCTTACAGGGGGCAGAGAGACCCAGTACTTC
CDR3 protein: CALTGGRETQYF

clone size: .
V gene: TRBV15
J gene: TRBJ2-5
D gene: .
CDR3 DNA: TGTGCCACCAGCAGAGATCTAACGCGCAAAGAGACCCAGTACTTC
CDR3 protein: CATSRDLTRKETQYF

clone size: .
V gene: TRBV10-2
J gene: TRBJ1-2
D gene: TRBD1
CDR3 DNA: TGCGCCAGCACCGGACAGGTTAACTATGGCTACACCTTC
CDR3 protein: CASTGQVNYGYTF

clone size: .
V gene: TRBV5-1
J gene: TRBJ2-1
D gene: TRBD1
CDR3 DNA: TGCGCCAGCAGCTCCGGACAGGGAAGTTTCAATGAGCAGTTCTTC
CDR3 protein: CASSSGQGSFNEQFF

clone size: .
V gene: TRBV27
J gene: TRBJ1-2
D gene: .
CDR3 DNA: TGTGCCAGCATTCTTCAACTCAGGGGATCCTATGGCTACACCTTC
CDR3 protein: CASILQLRGSYGYTF

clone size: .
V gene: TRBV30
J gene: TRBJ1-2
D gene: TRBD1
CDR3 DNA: TGTGCCTGGGGACAGGGGACCTACTATGGCTACACCTTC
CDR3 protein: CAWGQGTYYGYTF

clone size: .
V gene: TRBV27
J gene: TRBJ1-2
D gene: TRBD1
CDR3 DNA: TGTGCCAGCAGCCCAAACGGACAGGGGACGGGCTATGGCTACACCTTC
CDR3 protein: CASSPNGQGTGYGYTF

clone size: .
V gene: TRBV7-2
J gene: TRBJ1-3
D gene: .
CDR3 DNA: TGTGCCAGCAGTGTGTATCAGGGAGGTTCTGGAAACACCATATATTTT
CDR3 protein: CASSVYQGGSGNTIYF

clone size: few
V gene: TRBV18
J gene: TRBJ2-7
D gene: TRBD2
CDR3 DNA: TGTGCCAGCTCACCAAGCAGCGGGAGAGCCCACGAGCAGTACTTC
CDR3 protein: CASSPSSGRAHEQYF

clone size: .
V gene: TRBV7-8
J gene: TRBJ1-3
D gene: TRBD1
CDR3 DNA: TGTGCCAGCAGCGAAAACAGGGGTGGAAACACCATATATTTT
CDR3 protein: CASSENRGGNTIYF

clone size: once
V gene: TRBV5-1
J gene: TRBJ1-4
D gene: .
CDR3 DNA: TGCGCCAGCAGCTTGGCCGAGGGAGAAAAACTGTTTTTT
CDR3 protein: CASSLAEGEKLFF

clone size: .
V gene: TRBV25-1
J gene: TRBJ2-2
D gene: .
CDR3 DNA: TGTGCCAGCACACGAACGGGGGCCGGGGAGCTGTTTTTT
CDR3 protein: CASTRTGAGELFF

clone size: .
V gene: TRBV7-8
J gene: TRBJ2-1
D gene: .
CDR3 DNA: TGTGCCAGCAGCTTAGGTGCGAGCAGGAACAATGAGCAGTTCTTC
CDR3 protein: CASSLGASRNNEQFF

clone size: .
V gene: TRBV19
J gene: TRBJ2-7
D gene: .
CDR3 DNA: TGTGCCACCTCGCAATATAGCGGATCCTACGAGCAGTACTTC
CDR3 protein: CATSQYSGSYEQYF

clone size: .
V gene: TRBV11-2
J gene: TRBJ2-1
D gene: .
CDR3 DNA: TGTGCCAGCAGCCAGGGGACTATTGGGAATGAGCAGTTCTTC
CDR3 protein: CASSQGTIGNEQFF

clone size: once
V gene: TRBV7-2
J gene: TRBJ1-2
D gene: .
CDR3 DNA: TGTGCCAGCAGCTTTAAACAGAGTTATGGCTACACCTTC
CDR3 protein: CASSFKQSYGYTF

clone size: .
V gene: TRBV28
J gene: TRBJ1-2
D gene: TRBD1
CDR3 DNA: TGTGCCAGCAGTCCCCCGGACAGGGGAAACTATGGCTACACCTTC
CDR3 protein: CASSPPDRGNYGYTF